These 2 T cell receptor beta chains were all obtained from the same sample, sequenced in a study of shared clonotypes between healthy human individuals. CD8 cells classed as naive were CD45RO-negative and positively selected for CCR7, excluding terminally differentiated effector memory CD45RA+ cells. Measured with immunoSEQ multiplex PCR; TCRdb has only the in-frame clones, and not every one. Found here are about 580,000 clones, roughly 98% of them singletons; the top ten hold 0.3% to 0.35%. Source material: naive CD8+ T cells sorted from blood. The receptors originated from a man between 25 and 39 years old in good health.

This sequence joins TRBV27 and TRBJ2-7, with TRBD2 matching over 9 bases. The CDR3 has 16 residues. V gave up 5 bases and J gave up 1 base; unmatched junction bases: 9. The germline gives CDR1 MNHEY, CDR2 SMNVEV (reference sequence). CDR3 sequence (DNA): TGTGCCAGCAGTCCGACAAAGAGCGGGAGGTCCTACGAGCAGTACTTC. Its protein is CASSPTKSGRSYEQYF.

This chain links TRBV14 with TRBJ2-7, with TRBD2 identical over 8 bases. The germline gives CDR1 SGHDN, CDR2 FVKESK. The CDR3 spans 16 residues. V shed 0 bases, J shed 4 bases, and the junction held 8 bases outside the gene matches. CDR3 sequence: CASSQDEGLAKYEQYF. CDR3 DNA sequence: TGTGCCAGCAGCCAAGATGAAGGACTAGCTAAATACGAGCAGTACTTC.